These 14 T cell receptor beta chains originate from one sample sequenced in a study of blood T cells in healthy people across ages. The second PCR ran about 6 to 12 cycles with a sample-barcoded 5' primer and J-beta primers. TCRdb processed the 5' RACE reads anew with MiXCR; each CDR3 protein has one entry. Of 550,000 to 700,000 distinct CDR3 sequences listed, roughly a quarter are singletons. Input material: blood. These receptor sequences come from a woman aged 70-85 years in good health.

J is TRBJ2-3 and V is TRBV29-1; D may match TRBD1 or TRBD2 (5 bases each). This CDR3 region has 12 residues. V shed 3 bases and J shed 6 bases, with 10 bases lying between them. Germline V lookup: CDR1 SQVTM, CDR2 ANQGSEA. CDR3 protein: CSVDEGNDTQYF. The DNA for the CDR3 is TGCAGCGTTGACGAGGGGAACGATACGCAGTATTTT.

V and J are TRBV7-9 and TRBJ2-1, with D perhaps matching TRBD1 or TRBD2 (6 bases each). Per germline, CDR1 SEHNR and CDR2 FQNEAQ (reference sequence). V lost 3 bases and J 3 bases, leaving 12 bases between the germline ends. The length of the CDR3 is 15 residues. CDR3 in amino acids: CASSFAGEVYNEQFF. CDR3 coding DNA: TGTGCCAGCAGCTTTGCAGGGGAGGTCTACAATGAGCAGTTCTTC.

There are many counts of this clonotype. This chain links TRBV4-3 with TRBJ2-1; the D is unclear. Between the trimmed V and J ends, which lost 4 bases and 0 bases, there was a span of 10 bases. This CDR3 is built from 15 residues. Germline V gives CDR1 LGHNA, CDR2 YSLEER. The CDR3 nucleotides are TGCGCCAGCAGCCCTCAACTAAGCTCCTACAATGAGCAGTTCTTC. This codes for CASSPQLSSYNEQFF.

The rearrangement links TRBV10-3 to TRBJ2-5; tentative D call: TRBD2 (6 bases). The CDR3 loop spans 13 amino acids. Trimming took off 10 bases at V and 2 bases at J, with 14 bases between the two ends. Germline CDR1 reads ENHRY; CDR2 reads SYGVKD. CDR3: CASKPGLQETQYF. The CDR3 DNA sequence: TGTGCCAGCAAACCGGGACTTCAAGAGACCCAGTACTTC.

The chain links TRBV13 to TRBJ2-4, with D unclear. The CDR3 runs 14 residues. CDR1 and CDR2 from the germline V gene are PRHDT and FYEKMQ (reference sequence). With 7 bases removed from V and 0 bases from J, the gap between germline ends came to 10 bases. The CDR3 protein is CASNAIEAKNIQYF. The CDR3 region has the DNA TGTGCCAGCAACGCAATAGAAGCCAAAAACATTCAGTACTTC.

This clonotype appeared a few times. The V and J genes are TRBV2 and TRBJ2-1; D is unclear. The CDR3 consists of 15 residues. V was trimmed by 5 bases and J by 1 base, leaving 12 bases between them. The germline gives CDR1 SNHLY, CDR2 FYNNEI. CDR3 coding DNA: TGTGCCAGCAGTCCCCACATTGGGTCCTACAATGAGCAGTTCTTC. It is translated as CASSPHIGSYNEQFF.

This clonotype was observed a few times. Relative to the germline gene, one junction end is altered; a read error may explain this. This chain links TRBV7-2 with TRBJ2-3, with 10 bases matching TRBD2. The CDR3 has 17 residues. Germline CDR1 reads SGHTA; CDR2 reads FQGNSA. The CDR3 coding sequence is TGTGCCAGCAGCTTATTGGCTAGCGGGGGTGCGGGAGATGCGCAGTGTTTT. It yields the protein CASSLLASGGAGDAQCF.

In its sample, this clonotype was seen a few times. The chain uses TRBV7-9 and TRBJ2-3; maybe TRBD1 (5 bases). The CDR3 extends over 14 amino acids. CDR1 is SEHNR, CDR2 FQNEAQ, per germline (reference sequence). V dropped 5 bases and J dropped 11 bases, with 20 bases sitting between them. CDR3 loop: CASSLWTLPVGQYF. The CDR3 DNA reads as TGTGCCAGCAGCCTATGGACACTCCCGGTCGGGCAGTATTTT.

J is TRBJ2-1 and V is TRBV9; D remains unclear. V lost 1 base and J 1 base, leaving 6 bases between the germline ends. Per the germline V gene, CDR1 is SGDLS and CDR2 is YYNGEE. CDR3 length equals 14 residues. As DNA, the CDR3 is TGTGCCAGCAGCGTACTAGGTTCCTACAATGAGCAGTTCTTC. Protein: CASSVLGSYNEQFF.

V gene TRBV5-1 combines with J gene TRBJ2-7; possibly TRBD1 or TRBD2 for D (6 bases each). The CDR3 spans 15 residues. V was shortened by 0 bases and J by 2 bases, with 12 bases between the two germline ends. CDR1 and CDR2 (germline): SGHRS, YFSETQ. CDR3 amino acids: CASSLEGGGPYEQYF. CDR3 DNA sequence: TGCGCCAGCAGCTTGGAAGGAGGGGGGCCCTACGAGCAGTACTTC.

The chain has TRBV7-6 and TRBJ2-5; 7 bases agree with TRBD2. The length of the CDR3 is 16 residues. V lost 1 base and J lost 1; bases outside the gene matches: 6. Per the germline V gene, CDR1 is SGHVS and CDR2 is FNYEAQ. The CDR3 loop reads CASSLVAGLVQETQYF. The CDR3 coding sequence is TGTGCCAGCAGCTTAGTAGCGGGTTTGGTCCAAGAGACCCAGTACTTC.

V gene TRBV20-1 combines with J gene TRBJ1-3; a weak D match, TRBD1 (6 bases). V lost 3 bases and J lost 4, with 13 bases in between. Germline-derived CDR1 and CDR2 are DFQATT and SNEGSKA (reference sequence). The CDR3 contains 14 residues. CDR3 nucleotides: TGCAGTGCTAGTCTGGGGGGCGCAGGAAACACCATATATTTT. Amino acids: CSASLGGAGNTIYF.

This chain joins TRBV4-3 and TRBJ2-7; 7 bases are shared with TRBD1. CDR3 length equals 16 residues. Germline V lookup: CDR1 LGHNA, CDR2 YSLEER. Germline trimming cut 2 bases from V and 1 base from J; bases unmatched to any gene: 8. In DNA form, the CDR3 reads TGCGCCAGCAGCCAATTTCCCACAGGGGATTCCTACGAGCAGTACTTC. Translated: CASSQFPTGDSYEQYF.

The V and J genes are TRBV20-1 and TRBJ2-5, with D perhaps matching TRBD1 (6 bases). The CDR3 totals 13 residues. Trimming left V 3 bases short and J 2 bases short, with 10 bases between. CDR1 and CDR2 from the germline V gene are DFQATT and SNEGSKA (reference sequence). The DNA for the CDR3 is TGCAGTGCTAGCCAGGGGCCTCAAGAGACCCAGTACTTC. Encoded protein: CSASQGPQETQYF.